The 12 T cell receptor beta chains below come from one sample, sequenced in a study of T cells in localized non-small cell lung cancer. The repertoire was sequenced with immunoSEQ multiplex PCR; TCRdb's copy has only in-frame clones and lacks some. The repertoire holds about 19,000 clones, with approximately 82% as singletons. The specimen comprised peripheral blood, sampled before any cancer treatment. The receptor source for this set is a female donor over 55 with stage I lung adenocarcinoma.

The chain carries TRBV10-1 and TRBJ1-1; no clear D. The CDR3 sequence is 13 residues long. The V end lost 4 bases, the J end lost 0 bases, and 6 bases lay between the germline ends. Looked up from germline, CDR1 is WNHNN and CDR2 is SYGVQD (reference sequence). The CDR3 sequence is CASSVTVNTEAFF. The DNA for the CDR3 is TGCGCCAGCAGTGTAACGGTGAACACTGAAGCTTTCTTT.

This clone has only one observation. The chain couples TRBV6-1 to TRBJ2-7, with D possibly being TRBD2 (5 bases). Germline lookup yields CDR1 MNHNS and CDR2 SASEGT. This CDR3 region has 15 residues. Between the trimmed V and J ends, which lost 6 bases and 3 bases, there was a span of 18 bases. This chain's CDR3 is CASRRDRTAGYEQYF. The CDR3 nucleotides are TGTGCCAGCAGACGCGACCGTACGGCGGGCTACGAGCAGTACTTC.

The rearrangement links TRBV2 to TRBJ1-5, with D possibly being TRBD1 (5 bases). This CDR3 region has 14 residues. Looked up from germline, CDR1 is SNHLY and CDR2 is FYNNEI. The V and J ends lost 4 bases and 4 bases respectively, with 11 bases between them. The CDR3 is CASSGGSANQPQHF. In nucleotides, the CDR3 is TGTGCCAGCAGTGGGGGCAGCGCGAATCAGCCCCAGCATTTT.

The chain combines TRBV6-5 with TRBJ1-2; D unclear. Germline loops: CDR1 MNHEY, CDR2 SVGAGI. CDR3 length: 15 residues. Trimming left V 4 bases short and J 4 bases short, with 16 bases between. CDR3 bases: TGTGCCAGCAGTTCCCCCGGGAGACCCCCCTATGGCTACACCTTC. Amino acids: CASSSPGRPPYGYTF.

The rearrangement joins TRBV7-3 to TRBJ2-1; tentatively, D is TRBD1 (6 bases). From germline, CDR1 is SGHTA and CDR2 FQGTGA. V lost 1 base and J 5 bases, leaving 15 bases between the germline ends. The CDR3 sequence is 16 residues long. The CDR3 loop reads CASSLNAAGAHNEQFF. The CDR3 DNA is TGTGCCAGCAGCTTAAATGCGGCAGGGGCCCACAATGAGCAGTTCTTC.

This chain uses TRBV19 with TRBJ1-5; 8 bases map to TRBD1. Trimming removed 5 bases from V and 2 bases from J; junction bases left unmatched: 5. Germline loops: CDR1 LNHDA, CDR2 SQIVND (reference sequence). The CDR3 contains 15 residues. The CDR3 region is CASSWGQAGNQPQHF. CDR3 in DNA: TGTGCCAGTAGTTGGGGACAGGCCGGCAATCAGCCCCAGCATTTT.

The chain employs TRBV7-6 and TRBJ1-1, with D uncertain. Per germline, CDR1 SGHVS and CDR2 FNYEAQ. The ends were cut back, 0 bases at V and 6 bases at J, with 5 bases in the middle. This CDR3 is 12 amino acids long. The CDR3 is CASSLARAEAFF. CDR3 DNA: TGTGCCAGCAGCTTAGCACGGGCTGAAGCTTTCTTT. Full variable domain (missing parts from reference TRBV7-6 and TRBJ1-1): GAGVSQSPRYKVTKRGQDVALRCDPISGHVSLYWYRQALGQGPEFLTYFNYEAQQDKSGLPNDRFSAERPEGSISTLTIQRTEQRDSAMYRCASSLARAEAFFGQGTRLTVV.

The table lists this clone with a few counts. V usage is TRBV29-1 and J usage is TRBJ2-5; either TRBD1 or TRBD2 may supply D (5 bases each). Trimming left V 6 bases short and J 2 bases short, with 10 bases between. This CDR3 spans 12 amino acids. Germline lookup yields CDR1 SQVTM and CDR2 ANQGSEA. CDR3 nucleotide sequence: TGCAGCGTGGGGACGCGGCAAGAGACCCAGTACTTC. Translating it yields CSVGTRQETQYF.

This clone occurred a few times. The chain combines TRBV11-2 with TRBJ1-1, with D unclear. The CDR3 has 14 residues. The V gene lost 5 bases and the J gene lost 3 bases, with 13 bases spanning the gap. Germline loops: CDR1 SGHAT, CDR2 FQNNGV. CDR3 protein: CASSRKSRDTEAFF. DNA of the CDR3: TGTGCCAGCAGCCGCAAGTCGAGGGACACTGAAGCTTTCTTT. Complete variable domain (other parts from reference TRBV11-2 and TRBJ1-1): EAGVAQSPRYKIIEKRQSVAFWCNPISGHATLYWYQQILGQGPKLLIQFQNNGVVDDSQLPKDRFSAERLKGVDSTLKIQPAKLEDSAVYLCASSRKSRDTEAFFGQGTRLTVV.

V gene TRBV5-1 combines with J gene TRBJ1-2; perhaps TRBD1 as D (5 bases). The CDR3 is 14 amino acids. Germline values: CDR1 SGHRS, CDR2 YFSETQ. Trimming stripped 0 bases from V and 4 bases from J, with 10 bases between. The DNA of the CDR3 is TGCGCCAGCAGCTTGGAGGTAGGGGCCTATGGCTACACCTTC. This gives the protein CASSLEVGAYGYTF. The whole variable domain, filled in from reference TRBV5-1 and TRBJ1-2, reads KAGVTQTPRYLIKTRGQQVTLSCSPISGHRSVSWYQQTPGQGLQFLFEYFSETQRNKGNFPGRFSGRQFSNSRSEMNVSTLELGDSALYLCASSLEVGAYGYTFGSGTRLTVV.

The CDR3 here is CASSNPRQGDTEAFF. In DNA form, the CDR3 reads TGTGCCAGCAGTAACCCACGACAGGGGGACACTGAAGCTTTCTTT. The chain recombines TRBV25-1 with TRBJ1-1; 9 positions match TRBD1. This CDR3 is 15 amino acids long. Germline lookup yields CDR1 MGHDK and CDR2 SYGVNS. With V trimmed by 5 bases and J by 3 bases, 7 bases remained unmatched.

This chain connects TRBV6-5 to TRBJ2-7; D perhaps matches TRBD1 (5 bases). CDR3 length equals 13 residues. Germline V lookup: CDR1 MNHEY, CDR2 SVGAGI. V was trimmed by 5 bases and J by 3 bases, leaving 11 bases between them. CDR3 sequence reads: CASSGSRVYEQYF. DNA of the CDR3: TGTGCCAGCAGTGGGTCCAGGGTCTACGAGCAGTACTTC.